This record concerns one T cell receptor beta chain sequence. Its matching antigen is unknown. The V and J ends lost 2 bases and 3 bases respectively, with 9 bases between them. CDR3 length: 14 amino acids. Per germline, CDR1 SGDLS and CDR2 YYNGEE. The data were obtained in a study of blood T cells in healthy people across ages. Study results and limitations: In older individuals, TCR beta diversity per million T cells was lower, falling roughly linearly with age. The long-lived group displayed more naive CD4+ cells, plus higher diversity, than the aged donors did.

Next came a second PCR, run for roughly 6 to 11 cycles, which used a sample-barcoded 5' primer along with a J-beta primer mix. Using its own MiXCR run on the 5' RACE reads, TCRdb lists one record per CDR3 protein. The profile shows some 1.5 million distinct CDR3 sequences, 35% to 45% of them singletons. The TCR was taken from a woman aged 18-30 years in good health. Sequenced input: blood. This chain links TRBV9 with TRBJ1-5; D call uncertain. CDR3 sequence reads: CASSVGSYNQPQHF. CDR3 coding DNA: TGTGCCAGCAGCGTGGGCAGCTACAATCAGCCCCAGCATTTT.